What follows are 28 T cell receptor beta chains derived from one specimen sequenced in a study of TIL therapy for anti-PD-1-resistant metastatic lung cancer. This was the immunoSEQ v3 assay. Sequenced by immunoSEQ multiplex PCR; TCRdb stores in-frame clones only, minus some. Of around 21,000 clones in the sample, 70% to 80% were seen once. As for time point: pre-treatment sample, taken before nivolumab and TIL therapy. The source material was blood, sampled at baseline. The receptors were gathered from a person aged 25-85 years with non-small cell lung cancer.

This clone was counted once. The V call is TRBV3-1 (or the pseudogene TRBV3-2), the J call TRBJ2-5, with 7 bases aligning to TRBD2. The CDR3 runs 15 residues. The V gene's germline CDR1 is LGHDT and CDR2 YNNKEL (reference sequence). V was clipped by 1 base and J by 5 bases; unmatched bases: 7. The DNA for the CDR3 is TGTGCCAGCAGCCAAGTAACGGGACTAAGGGAGACCCAGTACTTC. Translation: CASSQVTGLRETQYF.

The rearrangement joins TRBV7-2 to TRBJ1-6, with 7 positions matching TRBD1. V lost 1 base and J lost 8; bases outside the gene matches: 5. From germline, CDR1 is SGHTA and CDR2 FQGNSA. The CDR3 covers 15 residues. The CDR3 region has the DNA TGTGCCAGCAGCTTAGGACAGGGAGGGTATTCACCCCTCCACTTT. Protein sequence: CASSLGQGGYSPLHF.

The V call is TRBV10-2, the J call TRBJ2-6; no clear D gene. The CDR3 has 13 residues. Germline V gene data show CDR1 as WSHSY and CDR2 as SAAADI. Trimming took 3 bases from V and 2 from J, leaving 2 bases between them. The CDR3 loop reads CASSEAGANVLTF. CDR3 coding DNA: TGCGCCAGCAGTGAAGCTGGGGCCAACGTCCTGACTTTC.

The V call is TRBV30, the J call TRBJ2-7, with D possibly being TRBD1 (5 bases). The CDR3 covers 13 residues. Between the trimmed V and J ends, which lost 3 bases and 3 bases, there was a span of 12 bases. Germline V CDR1 and CDR2: GTSNPN, SVGIG (reference sequence). The CDR3 DNA follows: TGTGCCTGGAGGACTCGTACAGGCTACGAGCAGTACTTC. Residues: CAWRTRTGYEQYF.

V and J are TRBV5-6 and TRBJ2-5, with D perhaps TRBD2 (5 bases). Germline-derived CDR1 and CDR2 are SGHDT and YYEEEE. Trimming cost V 1 base and J 9 bases, with 16 bases left between them. The CDR3 length is 14 residues. The CDR3 loop is CASSLYRFPEAQYF. In DNA, the CDR3 is TGTGCCAGCAGCTTGTATCGTTTTCCGGAGGCCCAGTACTTC.

This clone has only one observation. CDR3 region: CASSQRRTSGNEQFF. The DNA of the CDR3 is TGCGCCAGCAGCCAGAGACGGACTAGCGGGAATGAGCAGTTCTTC. This rearrangement joins TRBV10-1 to TRBJ2-1; TRBD2 matches 11 bases. The V segment lost 6 bases and the J segment 7 bases; nucleotides outside the gene matches: 8. Per germline, CDR1 WNHNN and CDR2 SYGVQD (reference sequence). The CDR3 runs 15 residues.

The chain carries TRBV5-1 and TRBJ2-1, with D possibly TRBD1 on 5 matching bases. The V gene's germline CDR1 is SGHRS and CDR2 YFSETQ. The CDR3 has 14 residues. V dropped 1 base and J dropped 4 bases, with 9 bases sitting between them. CDR3 bases: TGCGCCAGCAGCTTGTCGACAGTTTACAATGAGCAGTTCTTC. Its translation: CASSLSTVYNEQFF. The complete variable domain, with remaining parts taken from reference TRBV5-1 and TRBJ2-1, reads KAGVTQTPRYLIKTRGQQVTLSCSPISGHRSVSWYQQTPGQGLQFLFEYFSETQRNKGNFPGRFSGRQFSNSRSEMNVSTLELGDSALYLCASSLSTVYNEQFFGPGTRLTVL.

This clone was seen only a few times. The genes are TRBV4-2 and TRBJ2-7, with D perhaps matching TRBD1 or TRBD2 (5 bases each). CDR1 and CDR2 (germline): LGHNA, YNFKEQ. V shed 4 bases and J shed 0 bases, with 16 bases lying between them. The CDR3 runs to 16 residues. The CDR3 loop is CASSPNGASASYEQYF. The CDR3 nucleotides are TGTGCCAGCAGCCCGAACGGGGCAAGCGCCTCCTACGAGCAGTACTTC.

The CDR3 DNA follows: TGCAGCGTAGACACAGGGGGCACAGATACGCAGTATTTT. Protein: CSVDTGGTDTQYF. J is TRBJ2-3 and V is TRBV29-1, with 7 bases matching TRBD1. The CDR3 is made up of 13 amino acids. CDR1 is SQVTM, CDR2 ANQGSEA, per germline. V trimming: 6 bases; J trimming: 1 base; junction bases outside the gene matches: 4.

The gene calls are TRBV5-1 and TRBJ2-7; D not resolved. Between the trimmed V and J ends, which lost 0 bases and 6 bases, there was a span of 16 bases. CDR3 length equals 15 residues. Germline CDR1 and CDR2: SGHRS and YFSETQ. The CDR3 loop is CASSLEDDEWGEQYF. In nucleotides, the CDR3 is TGCGCCAGCAGCTTGGAGGACGATGAGTGGGGCGAGCAGTACTTC.

The rearrangement links TRBV6-2 or TRBV6-3 to TRBJ2-5; D might be TRBD1 or TRBD2, each matching 6 bases. CDR3 length: 19 amino acids. Germline V gene data show CDR1 as MNHEY and CDR2 as SVGEGT. Trimming took off 6 bases at V and 5 bases at J, with 31 bases between the two ends. The CDR3 DNA reads as TGTGCCAGCAGCCTAAACTTGAAAGTATTGGAGGGACACCGCGAGACCCAGTACTTC. Translating gives CASSLNLKVLEGHRETQYF.

This clone was counted only a few times. The chain carries TRBV30 and TRBJ1-5; D gene uncertain. Trimming left V 0 bases short and J 2 bases short, with 17 bases between. Looked up from germline, CDR1 is GTSNPN and CDR2 is SVGIG (reference sequence). This CDR3 is built from 17 residues. The CDR3: CAWSVPMGFRGNQPQHF. The CDR3 DNA follows: TGTGCCTGGAGTGTACCGATGGGGTTTAGGGGCAATCAGCCCCAGCATTTT.

This chain uses TRBV12-5 with TRBJ2-2; D gene ambiguous. Trimming removed 0 bases at V and 6 bases at J, with 11 bases between. The germline V gene has CDR1 LGHNT and CDR2 FRNRAP. The length of the CDR3 is 15 residues. CDR3 protein: CASGLVLSDSGELFF. In DNA, the CDR3 is TGTGCTAGTGGTTTGGTACTTTCTGATTCCGGGGAGCTGTTTTTT.

The DNA for the CDR3 is TGTGCCAGCAGCCCCACTAGCGGGGGTTACGAGCAGTACGTC. Protein: CASSPTSGGYEQYV. The chain recombines TRBV7-8 with TRBJ2-7; TRBD2 aligns across 11 bases. Germline trimming cut 5 bases from V and 4 bases from J; bases unmatched to any gene: 4. The CDR3 is 14 amino acids. CDR1 SGHVS and CDR2 FQNEAQ come from the germline V gene.

CDR3 sequence (DNA): TGTGCCACCAGTGATTTGTCCCCCGGGGAAGATACGCAGTATTTT. This encodes CATSDLSPGEDTQYF. V gene TRBV24-1 combines with J gene TRBJ2-3; tentative D call: TRBD2 (5 bases). This CDR3 contains 15 residues. Germline V gives CDR1 KGHDR, CDR2 SFDVKD. The V gene lost 0 bases and the J gene lost 5 bases, with 11 bases spanning the gap.

The CDR3 region is CATSDRGSLGDTQYF. For the CDR3, the DNA is TGTGCCACCAGTGACCGCGGATCTTTAGGAGATACGCAGTATTTT. The chain joins TRBV24-1 to TRBJ2-3; D unresolved. The CDR3 spans 15 residues. Germline V gene sequence: CDR1 KGHDR, CDR2 SFDVKD. With 4 bases removed from V and 5 bases from J, the gap between germline ends came to 15 bases.

The chain recombines TRBV30 with TRBJ2-6; D not certain. CDR1 and CDR2 from the germline V gene are GTSNPN and SVGIG (reference sequence). This CDR3 spans 14 amino acids. Trimming took 1 base from V and 0 from J, leaving 4 bases between them. Here the CDR3 reads CAWSGSSGANVLTF. DNA for the CDR3: TGTGCCTGGAGTGGTAGCTCTGGGGCCAACGTCCTGACTTTC.

CDR3 in DNA: TGTGCCAGCAGCTTGTACGGGGGCTATGGCTACACCTTC. Protein product: CASSLYGGYGYTF. This chain uses TRBV5-5 with TRBJ1-2; D perhaps matches TRBD1 (5 bases). The germline CDR1 and CDR2 sequences are SGHKS and YYEKEE (reference sequence). Trimming shortened V by 1 base and J by 4 bases, and 8 bases separated the two germline ends. The CDR3 spans 13 residues.

The chain employs TRBV10-3 and TRBJ2-7; 15 bases fit TRBD2. Trimming took 6 bases from V and 2 from J; bases not matched to a gene: 2. This CDR3 is built from 15 residues. From germline, CDR1 is ENHRY and CDR2 SYGVKD. CDR3 DNA: TGTGCCATCAGCCGGACTAGCGGGGGGGCCTACGAGCAGTACGTC. Its translation is CAISRTSGGAYEQYV.

This clone was detected only a few times. This rearrangement joins TRBV7-9 to TRBJ1-3; 8 positions agree with TRBD1. The J segment lost 1 base and the V segment lost 1 base, leaving 0 bases of the junction unmatched. The germline gives CDR1 SEHNR, CDR2 FQNEAQ (reference sequence). The length of the CDR3 is 15 residues. The CDR3 protein is CASSLGQGSGNTIYF. CDR3 nucleotide sequence: TGTGCCAGCAGCTTAGGACAGGGGTCTGGAAACACCATATATTTT.

This chain links TRBV7-2 with TRBJ2-1; a weak D match, TRBD2 (7 bases). From germline, CDR1 is SGHTA and CDR2 FQGNSA. V lost 7 bases, J lost 4 bases, and 14 bases lay in between. The CDR3 is 14 residues long. CDR3 residues: CASNRGGIYNEQFF. The DNA for the CDR3 is TGTGCCAGCAATCGCGGGGGCATTTACAATGAGCAGTTCTTC.

CDR3 sequence reads: CASSIASGGRGSGANVLTF. The CDR3 DNA is TGTGCCAGTAGTATAGCGTCCGGGGGGCGAGGATCTGGGGCCAACGTCCTGACTTTC. The chain links TRBV19 to TRBJ2-6; perhaps TRBD2 as D (7 bases). Germline CDR1 reads LNHDA; CDR2 reads SQIVND (reference sequence). Trimming removed 1 base from V and 1 base from J, with 17 bases in between. This CDR3 is built from 19 residues.

The chain joins TRBV6-5 to TRBJ2-3; 8 bases are a match to TRBD2. The CDR3 loop spans 15 amino acids. V was pared by 8 bases and J by 5 bases, with 12 bases of the junction left unmatched. Looked up from germline, CDR1 is MNHEY and CDR2 is SVGAGI. The CDR3 is CASARGGGGLDTQYF. The CDR3 nucleotides are TGTGCCAGCGCCCGGGGAGGCGGGGGGCTAGATACGCAGTATTTT.

On this clone: One end of the junction varies from germline; a read error may be responsible. The chain employs TRBV6-1 and TRBJ2-1; 11 bases map to TRBD2. The CDR3 is 16 amino acids. Germline values: CDR1 MNHNS, CDR2 SASEGT. CDR3 nucleotides: TGTGCCAGCAGTCAAGCTGTAGCGGGAGGGACAATGAAGCAGTTCTTC. It specifies CASSQAVAGGTMKQFF.

The chain employs TRBV7-9 and TRBJ2-7, with 7 bases aligning to TRBD2. V lost 3 bases to trimming and J lost 3 bases; unmatched junction nucleotides: 14. The CDR3 is made up of 17 amino acids. CDR1 is SEHNR, CDR2 FQNEAQ, per germline (reference sequence). Here the CDR3 DNA reads TGTGCCAGCAGCTTCCCCCCGACGGGCGGGAGTCTCTACGAGCAGTACTTC. It codes for CASSFPPTGGSLYEQYF.

In DNA, the CDR3 is TGCGCCACGTCTAGCGGGGGGATATCGAATGAGCAGTTCTTC. Translating gives CATSSGGISNEQFF. The V call is TRBV4-3, the J call TRBJ2-1; 11 bases agree with TRBD2. V trimming: 10 bases; J trimming: 7 bases; junction bases outside the gene matches: 9. Germline loops: CDR1 LGHNA, CDR2 YSLEER. The CDR3 is 14 residues long.

The gene calls are TRBV4-1 and TRBJ2-2; 9 bases are a match to TRBD1. The germline CDR1 and CDR2 sequences are MGHRA and YSYEKL. The CDR3 totals 18 residues. Germline trimming cut 4 bases from V and 5 bases from J; bases unmatched to any gene: 14. The CDR3 coding sequence is TGCGCCAGCAGCCCCGGGACAGGGAACCCCCTAAGGACCGGGGAGCTGTTTTTT. It yields the protein CASSPGTGNPLRTGELFF.

This chain uses TRBV24-1 with TRBJ2-3, with D unresolved. V dropped 4 bases and J dropped 4 bases, with 8 bases sitting between them. Germline CDR1 reads KGHDR; CDR2 reads SFDVKD. The CDR3 totals 13 residues. The CDR3 DNA is TGTGCCACCAGTGACCCTAACTCAGATACGCAGTATTTT. This sequence encodes CATSDPNSDTQYF.